These 21 T cell receptor beta chains originate from one sample sequenced in a study of beta chain features in type 1 diabetes. Of the isolated RNA, all was reverse transcribed, and so the sequenced material was expressed TCRB transcripts. The method was immunoSEQ multiplex PCR; TCRdb's version includes in-frame clones alone and lacks a portion of them. This sample has roughly 230,000 clones, with more than 9% found just once. Sample: naive CD4+ T cells from blood. These receptors came from a woman aged 18-30 years in good health.

This clone was detected a few times. The rearrangement joins TRBV6-1 to TRBJ1-5; D ambiguous. This CDR3 is 16 amino acids long. Germline loops: CDR1 MNHNS, CDR2 SASEGT. Trimming cost V 1 base and J 1 base, with 11 bases left between them. In DNA form, the CDR3 reads TGTGCCAGCAGTGAAGTCTGGGAGATAAGCAATCAGCCCCAGCATTTT. This codes for CASSEVWEISNQPQHF.

The table lists this clone with a few counts. The genes are TRBV27 and TRBJ2-1; TRBD1 matches 12 bases. V trimming: 5 bases; J trimming: 6 bases; junction bases outside the gene matches: 8. CDR3 length: 16 amino acids. The germline gives CDR1 MNHEY, CDR2 SMNVEV (reference sequence). The chain's CDR3 is CASSASGTGGRNEQFF. CDR3 bases: TGTGCCAGCAGTGCCTCCGGGACAGGGGGCCGCAATGAGCAGTTCTTC.

The chain is built from TRBV6-5 and TRBJ2-1; tentative D call: TRBD1 (5 bases). Trimming removed 4 bases at V and 0 bases at J, with 13 bases between. The germline CDR1 and CDR2 sequences are MNHEY and SVGAGI. CDR3 length: 16 amino acids. In nucleotides, the CDR3 is TGTGCCAGCAGTTTCGAGACAGTGAGCTCCTACAATGAGCAGTTCTTC. This encodes CASSFETVSSYNEQFF.

In this sample, this clone turned up a few times. V is TRBV5-1 and J is TRBJ2-7; TRBD2 might be the D (7 bases). The germline V gene has CDR1 SGHRS and CDR2 YFSETQ. V was pared by 4 bases and J by 2 bases, with 13 bases between. This CDR3 is built from 14 residues. CDR3 residues: CASSRGRGTYEQYF. In DNA, the CDR3 is TGCGCCAGCAGCAGGGGGAGGGGGACCTACGAGCAGTACTTC.

This clone turned up a few times. V usage is TRBV7-9 and J usage is TRBJ2-2; 7 positions match TRBD2. The germline gives CDR1 SEHNR, CDR2 FQNEAQ (reference sequence). The CDR3 is 15 amino acids. V was pared by 7 bases and J by 0 bases, with 5 bases of the junction left unmatched. The CDR3 loop is CASTLGGSNTGELFF. CDR3 sequence (DNA): TGTGCCAGCACCCTCGGGGGGTCGAACACCGGGGAGCTGTTTTTT.

The chain joins TRBV15 to TRBJ1-2; 7 nucleotides align to TRBD1. The CDR3 spans 14 residues. J lost 3 bases, V lost 3 bases, and 4 bases had no gene match. The germline CDR1 and CDR2 sequences are LNHNV and YYDKDF (reference sequence). The CDR3 loop is CATSSTGEDYGYTF. The CDR3 DNA reads TGTGCCACCAGCAGTACAGGGGAGGACTATGGCTACACCTTC. Together with reference TRBV15 and TRBJ1-2, the CDR3 gives the full variable domain: DAMVIQNPRYQVTQFGKPVTLSCSQTLNHNVMYWYQQKSSQAPKLLFHYYDKDFNNEADTPDNFQSRRPNTSFCFLDIRSPGLGDTAMYLCATSSTGEDYGYTFGSGTRLTVV.

This clone was observed a few times. The chain couples TRBV7-9 to TRBJ1-3, with TRBD1 as a possible D gene (5 bases). Deletions cut 2 bases from V and 4 bases from J, with 12 bases between. The CDR3 is made up of 15 amino acids. CDR1 is SEHNR, CDR2 FQNEAQ, per germline (reference sequence). The CDR3 DNA follows: TGTGCCAGCAGCTTATCAGGGCCGGCAGGAAACACCATATATTTT. Amino acids: CASSLSGPAGNTIYF.

Of note for this clone: One end of the junction does not line up with germline, which may come from a read error. The rearrangement uses TRBV2 and TRBJ1-2, with 7 positions matching TRBD1. CDR1 and CDR2 (germline): SNHLY, FYNNEI. The CDR3 is made up of 12 amino acids. The CDR3 protein is CASSGTGLGPSF. The DNA of the CDR3 is TGTGCCAGCAGTGGGACAGGCTTGGGCCCCTCCTTC.

This clone was seen more than once but under ten times. The chain carries TRBV30 and TRBJ2-2; TRBD2 agrees at 8 bases. This CDR3 has 18 amino acids. V trimming: 7 bases; J trimming: 2 bases; junction bases outside the gene matches: 18. The germline CDR1 and CDR2 sequences are GTSNPN and SVGIG (reference sequence). The CDR3 here is CASGEGKAGVVNTGELFF. The CDR3 region has the DNA TGTGCCTCAGGAGAGGGCAAAGCGGGAGTTGTAAACACCGGGGAGCTGTTTTTT.

This clone showed up just a few times. The gene calls are TRBV30 and TRBJ1-5; TRBD1 might be the D (5 bases). CDR1 is GTSNPN and CDR2 is SVGIG in the germline V gene (reference sequence). V lost 3 bases and J lost 2, with 11 bases in between. The CDR3 totals 14 residues. The chain's CDR3 is CAWRNVGRNQPQHF. The CDR3 DNA follows: TGTGCCTGGAGAAATGTGGGGCGCAATCAGCCCCAGCATTTT.

The chain couples TRBV6-5 to TRBJ2-1; 13 bases are a match to TRBD2. The CDR3 is made up of 16 amino acids. The V gene end was trimmed by 4 bases and the J gene end by 8 bases; junction bases not matched to a gene: 8. CDR1 MNHEY and CDR2 SVGAGI come from the germline V gene. In nucleotides, the CDR3 is TGTGCCAGCAGTTCGCCGGGACTAGCGGGAAGACATGAGCAGTTCTTC. It codes for CASSSPGLAGRHEQFF.

This clone was detected only a few times. V and J are TRBV5-4 and TRBJ1-4; TRBD1 might be the D (6 bases). Trimming removed 0 bases at V and 7 bases at J, with 10 bases between. CDR3 length equals 14 residues. The germline CDR1 and CDR2 sequences are SGHNT and YYREEE (reference sequence). Here the CDR3 DNA reads TGTGCCAGCAGCTTGGAGGGGGTCTCTGAAAAACTGTTTTTT. It encodes CASSLEGVSEKLFF. Combining the CDR3 with reference TRBV5-4 and TRBJ1-4 gives the whole variable domain ETGVTQSPTHLIKTRGQQVTLRCSSQSGHNTVSWYQQALGQGPQFIFQYYREEENGRGNFPPRFSGLQFPNYSSELNVNALELDDSALYLCASSLEGVSEKLFFGSGTQLSVL.

The gene calls are TRBV5-1 and TRBJ2-7, with 10 bases identical to TRBD1. Germline V gives CDR1 SGHRS, CDR2 YFSETQ. J was trimmed by 6 bases and V by 0 bases; bases with no gene match: 6. This CDR3 has 15 amino acids. The chain's CDR3 is CASSLGQGAQSEQYF. The CDR3 nucleotides are TGCGCCAGCAGCTTGGGACAGGGGGCGCAGTCCGAGCAGTACTTC.

This clone occurred a few times. V is TRBV4-1 and J is TRBJ2-7; D is perhaps TRBD1 (5 bases). Deletions cut 4 bases from V and 7 bases from J, with 17 bases between. Per the germline V gene, CDR1 is MGHRA and CDR2 is YSYEKL. The CDR3 contains 14 residues. The CDR3 is CASSPPNRFEEQYF. The CDR3 nucleotides are TGCGCCAGCAGCCCCCCCAACAGGTTTGAGGAGCAGTACTTC.

This clone came up a few times. The V gene is TRBV30, the J gene TRBJ2-7; TRBD2 matches 7 bases. CDR3 length: 13 amino acids. The trim removed 5 bases at V and 0 bases at J, leaving 4 bases unmatched. Germline CDR1 GTSNPN, CDR2 SVGIG (reference sequence). This CDR3 reads CAWGRASSYEQYF. In DNA, the CDR3 is TGTGCCTGGGGGAGGGCGAGCTCCTACGAGCAGTACTTC.

The gene calls are TRBV29-1 and TRBJ1-5; perhaps TRBD1 as D (5 bases). The CDR3 covers 13 residues. CDR1 and CDR2 from the germline V gene are SQVTM and ANQGSEA. The germline V and J ends were trimmed by 6 bases and 6 bases, with 15 bases remaining between them. The CDR3 reads CSVGHGQGQPQHF. The CDR3, as DNA: TGCAGCGTCGGACACGGGCAAGGTCAGCCCCAGCATTTT.

This clone was found a few times. The gene calls are TRBV27 and TRBJ2-4; 9 bases match TRBD1. Trimming removed 6 bases from V and 3 bases from J; junction bases left unmatched: 9. The CDR3 spans 16 residues. CDR1 MNHEY and CDR2 SMNVEV come from the germline V gene (reference sequence). The CDR3 coding sequence is TGTGCCAGCAGAGGTCCGGGACAGGGATTCAAAAACATTCAGTACTTC. It yields the protein CASRGPGQGFKNIQYF.

The rearrangement uses TRBV6-1 and TRBJ2-1; no definite D call. This CDR3 region has 13 residues. From germline, CDR1 is MNHNS and CDR2 SASEGT. Trimming took off 3 bases at V and 3 bases at J, with 6 bases between the two ends. As DNA, the CDR3 is TGTGCCAGCAGTGATCCCATCTACAATGAGCAGTTCTTC. As protein: CASSDPIYNEQFF.

The chain uses TRBV9 and TRBJ2-1, with D tentatively TRBD2 (5 bases). The length of the CDR3 is 13 residues. CDR1 is SGDLS and CDR2 is YYNGEE in the germline V gene. The V end lost 8 bases, the J end lost 8 bases, and 17 bases lay between the germline ends. The CDR3 protein is CASGLSSPHEQFF. In DNA form, the CDR3 reads TGTGCCAGTGGCCTCTCTAGCCCCCATGAGCAGTTCTTC. Full variable domain (remainder filled in from reference TRBV9 and TRBJ2-1): DSGVTQTPKHLITATGQRVTLRCSPRSGDLSVYWYQQSLDQGLQFLIQYYNGEERAKGNILERFSAQQFPDLHSELNLSSLELGDSALYFCASGLSSPHEQFFGPGTRLTVL.

V gene TRBV7-3 combines with J gene TRBJ2-3, with a weak D call TRBD1 (5 bases). V shed 2 bases and J shed 4 bases, with 7 bases lying between them. The CDR3 has 13 residues. Looked up from germline, CDR1 is SGHTA and CDR2 is FQGTGA. CDR3 DNA: TGTGCCAGCAGCTTAGGGGCGTCAGATACGCAGTATTTT. Amino acid sequence: CASSLGASDTQYF.

The chain links TRBV5-4 to TRBJ1-4; D may be TRBD1 (6 bases). This CDR3 has 13 amino acids. V was trimmed by 4 bases and J by 8 bases, leaving 12 bases between them. Germline lookup yields CDR1 SGHNT and CDR2 YYREEE (reference sequence). The CDR3 DNA reads as TGTGCCAGCAGCCCACAGGGAAGCGAAAAACTGTTTTTT. This encodes CASSPQGSEKLFF.